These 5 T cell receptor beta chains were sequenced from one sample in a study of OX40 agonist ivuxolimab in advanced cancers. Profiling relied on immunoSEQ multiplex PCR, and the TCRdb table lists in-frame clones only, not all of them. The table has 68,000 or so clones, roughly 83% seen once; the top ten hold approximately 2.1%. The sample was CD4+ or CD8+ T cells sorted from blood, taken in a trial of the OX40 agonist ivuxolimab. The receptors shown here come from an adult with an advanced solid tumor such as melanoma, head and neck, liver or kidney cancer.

The CDR3 nucleotides read TGCGCCAGCAGCGCCGACGCCGCGGGCTATGGCTACACCTTC. The encoded protein is CASSADAAGYGYTF. The chain links TRBV5-1 to TRBJ1-2, with D unresolved. The germline V and J ends were trimmed by 4 bases and 4 bases, with 14 bases remaining between them. This CDR3 is 14 amino acids long. From germline, CDR1 is SGHRS and CDR2 YFSETQ.

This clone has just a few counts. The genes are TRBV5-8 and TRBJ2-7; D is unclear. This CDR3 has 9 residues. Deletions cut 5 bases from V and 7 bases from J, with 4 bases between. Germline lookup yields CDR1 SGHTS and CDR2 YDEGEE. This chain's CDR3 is CASSPEQYF. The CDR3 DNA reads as TGTGCCAGCAGTCCAGAGCAGTACTTC. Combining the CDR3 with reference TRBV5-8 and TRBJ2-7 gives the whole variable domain EAGVTQSPTHLIKTRGQQATLRCSPISGHTSVYWYQQALGLGLQFLLWYDEGEERNRGNFPPRFSGRQFPNYSSELNVNALELEDSALYLCASSPEQYFGPGTRLTVT.

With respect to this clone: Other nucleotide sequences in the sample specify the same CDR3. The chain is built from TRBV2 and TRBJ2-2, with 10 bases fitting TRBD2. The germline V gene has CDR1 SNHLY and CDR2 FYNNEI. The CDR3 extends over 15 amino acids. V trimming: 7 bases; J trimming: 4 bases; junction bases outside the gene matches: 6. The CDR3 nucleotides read TGTGCCAGCAAAGCGGGAGGGGGGGGCACCGGGGAGCTGTTTTTT. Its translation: CASKAGGGGTGELFF. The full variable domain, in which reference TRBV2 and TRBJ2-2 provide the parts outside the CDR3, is EPEVTQTPSHQVTQMGQEVILRCVPISNHLYFYWYRQILGQKVEFLVSFYNNEISEKSEIFDDQFSVERPDGSNFTLKIRSTKLEDSAMYFCASKAGGGGTGELFFGEGSRLTVL.

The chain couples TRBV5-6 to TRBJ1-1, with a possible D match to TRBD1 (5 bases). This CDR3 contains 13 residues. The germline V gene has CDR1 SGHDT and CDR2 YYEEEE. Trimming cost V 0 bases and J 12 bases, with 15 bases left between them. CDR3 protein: CASSLGGEQRTFF. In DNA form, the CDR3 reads TGTGCCAGCAGCTTGGGGGGCGAACAGAGGACTTTCTTT.

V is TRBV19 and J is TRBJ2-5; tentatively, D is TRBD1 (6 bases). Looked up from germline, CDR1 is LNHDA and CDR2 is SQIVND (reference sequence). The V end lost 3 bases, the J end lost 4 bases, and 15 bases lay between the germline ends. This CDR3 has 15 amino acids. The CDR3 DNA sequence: TGTGCCAGTAGTATTCAGGGCAGGGGAGCAGAGACCCAGTACTTC. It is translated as CASSIQGRGAETQYF.